This is a list of T cell receptor beta chains from one sample in a study of shared clonotypes between healthy human individuals. Clones were read by immunoSEQ multiplex PCR, and TCRdb kept only the in-frame ones, dropping some. Of 600,000 to 800,000 clones detected, about two thirds appear once; the ten largest clones hold under 2%. The material sequenced was memory CD4+ T cells sorted from blood. The receptors here all came from a woman between 25 and 40 years old in good health. Both conserved end residues are part of each CDR3. The D gene is left open where the match is weak. Part of the rows lack a size; the others show once, few, many or a class for expanded clones.

V gene: TRBV2
clone size: -
D gene: -
J gene: TRBJ2-3
CDR3 DNA: TGTGCCAGCAGTGAGAAGGGGCTAAACACAGATACGCAGTATTTT
CDR3 protein: CASSEKGLNTDTQYF

V gene: TRBV2
clone size: -
D gene: TRBD1
J gene: TRBJ1-5
CDR3 DNA: TGTGCCAGCAGACGCTGGACAGGACGTAGCAATCAGCCCCAGCATTTT
CDR3 protein: CASRRWTGRSNQPQHF

V gene: TRBV6-1
clone size: once
D gene: TRBD2
J gene: TRBJ2-5
CDR3 DNA: TGTGCCAGCATGAGGGAGCGGGGCCAAGAGACCCAGTACTTC
CDR3 protein: CASMRERGQETQYF

V gene: TRBV10-1
clone size: -
D gene: -
J gene: TRBJ2-3
CDR3 DNA: TGCGCCAGCAGTGACCACGTAAGCAATACGCAGTATTTT
CDR3 protein: CASSDHVSNTQYF

V gene: TRBV18
clone size: -
D gene: -
J gene: TRBJ2-7
CDR3 DNA: TGTGCCAGCTCACCAATAGAGCTAGCCGCGAACGAGCAGTACTTC
CDR3 protein: CASSPIELAANEQYF

V gene: TRBV19
clone size: few
D gene: -
J gene: TRBJ1-4
CDR3 DNA: TGTGCCAGTAGTAAAAGTAGAGGTGAAAAACTGTTTTTT
CDR3 protein: CASSKSRGEKLFF

V gene: TRBV27
clone size: -
D gene: -
J gene: TRBJ1-5
CDR3 DNA: TGTGCCAGCAGCTCGGCCAGGAAAGGGCCCCAGCATTTT
CDR3 protein: CASSSARKGPQHF

V gene: TRBV18
clone size: -
D gene: TRBD2
J gene: TRBJ2-1
CDR3 DNA: TGTGCCAGCTCACCACCTTCAGGGGGGGGACTAGCCGCTTACAATGAGCAGTTCTTC
CDR3 protein: CASSPPSGGGLAAYNEQFF

V gene: TRBV7-8
clone size: -
D gene: -
J gene: TRBJ1-2
CDR3 DNA: TGTGCCAGCAGCTTAGGACAGAAATATGGCTACACCTTC
CDR3 protein: CASSLGQKYGYTF

V gene: TRBV19
clone size: -
D gene: TRBD1
J gene: TRBJ2-7
CDR3 DNA: TGTGCCAGTAGTATACTCCTGGACAGGGCGAGCGAGCAGTACTTC
CDR3 protein: CASSILLDRASEQYF

V gene: TRBV30
clone size: -
D gene: TRBD1
J gene: TRBJ2-7
CDR3 DNA: TGTGCCTGGAGTGCCACCTCCGGGACAGGTTCCTACGAGCAGTACTTC
CDR3 protein: CAWSATSGTGSYEQYF

V gene: TRBV6-5
clone size: -
D gene: TRBD1
J gene: TRBJ2-7
CDR3 DNA: TGTGCCAGCAGTTCTTTGACAGGGGGCGCCGAGCAGTACTTC
CDR3 protein: CASSSLTGGAEQYF

V gene: TRBV14
clone size: many
D gene: -
J gene: TRBJ2-6
CDR3 DNA: TGTGCCAGCAGCCAGGGGGGCTATTCTGGGGCCAACGTCCTGACTTTC
CDR3 protein: CASSQGGYSGANVLTF

V gene: TRBV7-6
clone size: -
D gene: TRBD1
J gene: TRBJ1-1
CDR3 DNA: TGTGCCAGCAGCTTAGCCCCCAGGGGGCTGGGAGCTTTCTTT
CDR3 protein: CASSLAPRGLGAFF

V gene: TRBV10-3
clone size: -
D gene: TRBD2
J gene: TRBJ2-3
CDR3 DNA: TGTGCCACCGGGACTAGCGGGAATTCAGATACGCAGTATTTT
CDR3 protein: CATGTSGNSDTQYF

V gene: TRBV25-1
clone size: -
D gene: TRBD1
J gene: TRBJ2-7
CDR3 DNA: TGTGCCAGCAGTGAGAATATGGACAGGGGCCCCTACGAGCAGTACTTC
CDR3 protein: CASSENMDRGPYEQYF

V gene: TRBV7-9
clone size: -
D gene: -
J gene: TRBJ2-1
CDR3 DNA: TGTGCCAGCAGCTCCCCAGGGATCCGAAACAATGAGCAGTTCTTC
CDR3 protein: CASSSPGIRNNEQFF

V gene: TRBV4-1
clone size: -
D gene: -
J gene: TRBJ1-2
CDR3 DNA: TGCGCCAGCAGCCAAGGGATAAAGCGTGGGAGAAACTATGGCTACACCTTC
CDR3 protein: CASSQGIKRGRNYGYTF

V gene: TRBV19
clone size: -
D gene: -
J gene: TRBJ1-5
CDR3 DNA: TGTGCCAGTACCCGAGGGGTGGAGCGGCCCCAGCATTTT
CDR3 protein: CASTRGVERPQHF

V gene: TRBV2
clone size: -
D gene: TRBD2
J gene: TRBJ2-6
CDR3 DNA: TGTGCCAGCAGTGTTGTAGCGGGAAGGTCTGGGGCCAACGTCCTGACTTTC
CDR3 protein: CASSVVAGRSGANVLTF

V gene: TRBV5-1
clone size: few
D gene: TRBD1
J gene: TRBJ2-1
CDR3 DNA: TGCGCCAGCAGCTCGACAGGGGATGAGCAGTTCTTC
CDR3 protein: CASSSTGDEQFF

V gene: TRBV19
clone size: -
D gene: -
J gene: TRBJ1-1
CDR3 DNA: TGTGCCAGTAGTCGGAGAGGTGGCACTGAAGCTTTCTTT
CDR3 protein: CASSRRGGTEAFF

V gene: TRBV5-1
clone size: once
D gene: -
J gene: TRBJ2-7
CDR3 DNA: TGCGCCAGCAGATTATCGGTCGGGGGTATCGGGGAGCAGTACTTC
CDR3 protein: CASRLSVGGIGEQYF

V gene: TRBV5-5
clone size: once
D gene: -
J gene: TRBJ1-2
CDR3 DNA: TGTGCCAGCAGCTATCTCGGCAGCAACTATGGCTACACCTTC
CDR3 protein: CASSYLGSNYGYTF

V gene: TRBV6-1
clone size: -
D gene: -
J gene: TRBJ1-5
CDR3 DNA: TGTGCCAGCAGTGAAGGCGGGGGTGGCAATCAGCCCCAGCATTTT
CDR3 protein: CASSEGGGGNQPQHF

V gene: TRBV28
clone size: -
D gene: TRBD1
J gene: TRBJ1-4
CDR3 DNA: TGTGCCAGCAGTGGACTCCAGGGGGATGGTGAAAAACTGTTTTTT
CDR3 protein: CASSGLQGDGEKLFF

V gene: TRBV28
clone size: -
D gene: -
J gene: TRBJ1-1
CDR3 DNA: TGTGCCAGCAGGATAAAAGCCGGGGCGGTTACTGAAGCTTTCTTT
CDR3 protein: CASRIKAGAVTEAFF

V gene: TRBV28
clone size: -
D gene: -
J gene: TRBJ2-3
CDR3 DNA: TGTGCCAGCAGTTTAATCTCAGGATCAGGGTTAGATACGCAGTATTTT
CDR3 protein: CASSLISGSGLDTQYF

V gene: TRBV29-1
clone size: -
D gene: TRBD1
J gene: TRBJ2-7
CDR3 DNA: TGCAGCGTTGGAGAGCAGGGGGCCAAGGTGCAGTACTTC
CDR3 protein: CSVGEQGAKVQYF

V gene: TRBV11-2
clone size: -
D gene: -
J gene: TRBJ2-3
CDR3 DNA: TGTGCCAGCACCCTGGGCGGAGGGCTGGGTACGCAGTATTTT
CDR3 protein: CASTLGGGLGTQYF

V gene: TRBV14
clone size: -
D gene: -
J gene: TRBJ1-4
CDR3 DNA: TGTGCCAGCAGCCCGAGGACCGGGACCCTGAATGAAAAACTGTTTTTT
CDR3 protein: CASSPRTGTLNEKLFF

V gene: TRBV29-1
clone size: few
D gene: -
J gene: TRBJ2-7
CDR3 DNA: TGCAGCGTTGATCGGGGGACCCCCTACGAGCAGTACTTC
CDR3 protein: CSVDRGTPYEQYF

V gene: TRBV18
clone size: -
D gene: -
J gene: TRBJ1-4
CDR3 DNA: TGTGCCAGCTCACCTCCTACAGGGGAAAAACTGTTTTTT
CDR3 protein: CASSPPTGEKLFF

V gene: TRBV7-2
clone size: -
D gene: TRBD2
J gene: TRBJ2-5
CDR3 DNA: TGTGCCAGCAGCTTAGAGTGGCAGGGAGGGGAGACCCAGTACTTC
CDR3 protein: CASSLEWQGGETQYF

V gene: TRBV18
clone size: many
D gene: -
J gene: TRBJ1-2
CDR3 DNA: TGTGCCAGCTCACCACCGCAGGGAATCTATGGCTACACCTTC
CDR3 protein: CASSPPQGIYGYTF

V gene: TRBV11-1
clone size: few
D gene: -
J gene: TRBJ2-4
CDR3 DNA: TGTGCCAGCAGCTTAGACAAAAACATTCAGTACTTC
CDR3 protein: CASSLDKNIQYF

V gene: TRBV7-2
clone size: many
D gene: -
J gene: TRBJ1-5
CDR3 DNA: TGTGCCAGCAGCTTCTATTATAGCAATCAGCCCCAGCATTTT
CDR3 protein: CASSFYYSNQPQHF

V gene: TRBV9
clone size: -
D gene: TRBD2
J gene: TRBJ2-2
CDR3 DNA: TGTGCCAGCAGCGCCGTACTAGCGGGAGTTTTCGGGGAGCTGTTTTTT
CDR3 protein: CASSAVLAGVFGELFF

V gene: TRBV15
clone size: -
D gene: -
J gene: TRBJ1-5
CDR3 DNA: TGTGCCACCAGCCGACGGCAGGGGAGCAATCAGCCCCAGCATTTT
CDR3 protein: CATSRRQGSNQPQHF

V gene: TRBV15
clone size: -
D gene: -
J gene: TRBJ2-5
CDR3 DNA: TGTGCCACCAGCAGAGAAGTTGGGACCCAGTACTTC
CDR3 protein: CATSREVGTQYF

V gene: TRBV2
clone size: -
D gene: -
J gene: TRBJ2-5
CDR3 DNA: TGTGCCAGCAGTGAAGTTTGGGGCAAAGAGACCCAGTACTTC
CDR3 protein: CASSEVWGKETQYF

V gene: TRBV28
clone size: -
D gene: TRBD1
J gene: TRBJ2-3
CDR3 DNA: TGTGCCAGCAGTTTGGGACAGGGCCCAGATACGCAGTATTTT
CDR3 protein: CASSLGQGPDTQYF

V gene: TRBV18
clone size: -
D gene: -
J gene: TRBJ2-2
CDR3 DNA: TGTGCCAGCTCACCATTACAAGGCGGGGAGCTGTTTTTT
CDR3 protein: CASSPLQGGELFF

V gene: TRBV7-3
clone size: -
D gene: -
J gene: TRBJ1-1
CDR3 DNA: TGTGCCAGCAGCTTAGTTCCGGAGAACACTGAAGCTTTCTTT
CDR3 protein: CASSLVPENTEAFF

V gene: TRBV27
clone size: -
D gene: -
J gene: TRBJ2-3
CDR3 DNA: TGTGCCAGCAGTTTGGGAGATACGCAGTATTTT
CDR3 protein: CASSLGDTQYF

V gene: TRBV7-3
clone size: -
D gene: -
J gene: TRBJ1-2
CDR3 DNA: TGTGCCAGCAGCTTAGAGTGGACGGACTATGGCTACACCTTC
CDR3 protein: CASSLEWTDYGYTF

V gene: TRBV5-1
clone size: -
D gene: TRBD1
J gene: TRBJ2-1
CDR3 DNA: TGCGCCAGCAGGACCGGGACAGGGGGCCCTGAGCAGTTCTTC
CDR3 protein: CASRTGTGGPEQFF

V gene: TRBV4-2
clone size: -
D gene: -
J gene: TRBJ1-5
CDR3 DNA: TGTGCCAGCAGCCAAGATGTACAGAAAGATAGCAATCAGCCCCAGCATTTT
CDR3 protein: CASSQDVQKDSNQPQHF

V gene: TRBV5-1
clone size: -
D gene: TRBD1
J gene: TRBJ2-1
CDR3 DNA: TGCGCCAGCAGCTCGGGACAGGGCCACAATGAGCAGTTCTTC
CDR3 protein: CASSSGQGHNEQFF

V gene: TRBV7-2
clone size: -
D gene: TRBD2
J gene: TRBJ2-7
CDR3 DNA: TGTGCCAGCAGCTTAGTAGGGACTAGCGACTCTTGGCAGTACTTC
CDR3 protein: CASSLVGTSDSWQYF

V gene: TRBV5-5
clone size: -
D gene: -
J gene: TRBJ1-5
CDR3 DNA: TGTGCCAGCAGCTTGGCCCGCGATCAGCCCCAGCATTTT
CDR3 protein: CASSLARDQPQHF

V gene: TRBV6-6
clone size: -
D gene: -
J gene: TRBJ1-1
CDR3 DNA: TGTGCCAGCAGTTATTCGGAGAGGGCTTCTGAAGCTTTCTTT
CDR3 protein: CASSYSERASEAFF

V gene: TRBV7-2
clone size: once
D gene: TRBD2
J gene: TRBJ2-7
CDR3 DNA: TGTGCCAGCAGCTTAGCTAGCGGGAGGATCTACGAGCAGTACTTC
CDR3 protein: CASSLASGRIYEQYF